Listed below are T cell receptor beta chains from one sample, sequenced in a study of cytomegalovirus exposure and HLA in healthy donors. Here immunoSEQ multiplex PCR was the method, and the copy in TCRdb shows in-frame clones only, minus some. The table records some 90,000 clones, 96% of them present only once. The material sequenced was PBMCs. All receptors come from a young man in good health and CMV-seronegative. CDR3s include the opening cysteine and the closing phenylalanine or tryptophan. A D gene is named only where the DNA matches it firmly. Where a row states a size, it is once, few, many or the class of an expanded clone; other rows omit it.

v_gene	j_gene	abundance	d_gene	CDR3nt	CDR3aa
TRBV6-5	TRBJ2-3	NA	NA	TGTGCCAGCCGACTAGGAGCGTTTCGAGATACGCAGTATTTT	CASRLGAFRDTQYF
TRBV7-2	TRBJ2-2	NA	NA	TGTGCCAGCAGCTTAAGGGTCGGGCAGGGGCGTACCGGGGAGCTGTTTTTT	CASSLRVGQGRTGELFF
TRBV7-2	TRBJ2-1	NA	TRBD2	TGTGCCAGCAGCTTAACAGCGGGAGTAGGTAATGAGCAGTTCTTC	CASSLTAGVGNEQFF
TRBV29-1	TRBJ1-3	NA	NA	TGCAGCGCCGGGACAGGAAACACCATATATTTT	CSAGTGNTIYF
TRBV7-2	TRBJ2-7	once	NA	TGTGCCAGCAGCCCCGGGGTCGAGCAGTACTTC	CASSPGVEQYF
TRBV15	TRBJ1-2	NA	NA	TGTGCCACCAGCAGACCAGGGGAGATTGTCTCCTATGCCTACACCTTC	CATSRPGEIVSYAYTF
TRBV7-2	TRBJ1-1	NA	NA	TGTGCCAGCAGCTTAACTGGGCCGGATTCTGAAGCTTTCTTT	CASSLTGPDSEAFF
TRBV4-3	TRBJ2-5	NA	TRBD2	TGCGCCAGCAGCCAACACGGACTAGAGGAAGAGACCCAGTACTTC	CASSQHGLEEETQYF
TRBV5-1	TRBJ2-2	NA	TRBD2	TGCGCCAGCAGCGAAACCAGCGGGAGGGGCACCGGGGAGCTGTTTTTT	CASSETSGRGTGELFF
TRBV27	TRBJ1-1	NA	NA	TGTGCCAGCAGTTTATCGGGGGAGGGTTCAACTGAAGCTTTCTTT	CASSLSGEGSTEAFF
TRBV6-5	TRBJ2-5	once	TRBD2	TGTGCCAGCAGAACGACTAGCGGGAGGGAGACCCAGTACTTC	CASRTTSGRETQYF
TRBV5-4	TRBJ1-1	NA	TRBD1	TGTGCCAGCAGCTTGGGACAGGGGCACACTGAAGCTTTCTTT	CASSLGQGHTEAFF
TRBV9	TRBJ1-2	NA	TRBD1	TGTGCCAGCAGCGCTAGACAGGGGGGCTATGGCTACACCTTC	CASSARQGGYGYTF
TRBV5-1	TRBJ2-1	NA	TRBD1	TGCGCCAGCAGCAAAGTACAGGGGGCCGACAATGAGCAGTTCTTC	CASSKVQGADNEQFF
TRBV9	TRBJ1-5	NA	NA	TGTGCCAGCAGTCAGGGGTCGGGTCAGCCCCAGCATTTT	CASSQGSGQPQHF
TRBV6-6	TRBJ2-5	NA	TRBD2	TGTGCCAGCAGCCCCCGTTCAGGGAGGGTACAAGAGACCCAGTACTTC	CASSPRSGRVQETQYF
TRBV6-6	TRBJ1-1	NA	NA	TGTGCCAGCACCAACTCCCCGGGACTGGGAAGTTTCTTT	CASTNSPGLGSFF
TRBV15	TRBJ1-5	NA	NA	TGTGCCACCAGCACCAACAGGGAATCACAGCCCCAGCATTTT	CATSTNRESQPQHF
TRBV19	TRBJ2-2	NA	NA	TGTGCCAGTAGTCCCAGGCCCGGGGAGCTGTTTTTT	CASSPRPGELFF
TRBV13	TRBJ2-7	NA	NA	TGTGCCAGCAGCTTAGTGCCTAGACAGGATCACGAGCAGTACTTC	CASSLVPRQDHEQYF
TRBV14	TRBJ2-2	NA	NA	TGTGCCAGCAGCCCCAGAGCGATCGGGGAGCTGTTTTTT	CASSPRAIGELFF
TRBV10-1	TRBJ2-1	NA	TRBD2	TGCGCCAGCAGTGATTCGGTAGCGGGGACGGGTAGCAATGAGCAGTTCTTC	CASSDSVAGTGSNEQFF
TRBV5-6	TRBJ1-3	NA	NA	TGTGCCAGCAGCTTTGCAGGATCTGGAAACACCATATATTTT	CASSFAGSGNTIYF
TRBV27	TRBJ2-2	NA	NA	TGTGCCAGCAGTTACTCGACAGGGAACACCGGGGAGCTGTTTTTT	CASSYSTGNTGELFF
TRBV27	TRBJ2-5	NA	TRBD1	TGTGCCAGCAGTAGACACAGGGGGCAAGAGACCCAGTACTTC	CASSRHRGQETQYF
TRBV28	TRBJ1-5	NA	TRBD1	TGTGCCAGCAGTTTCCCCGGGACAGGGGGCGATCAGCCCCAGCATTTT	CASSFPGTGGDQPQHF
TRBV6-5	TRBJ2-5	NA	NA	TGTGCCAGCAGTGGGTGGGGGCGGGAAGAGACCCAGTACTTC	CASSGWGREETQYF
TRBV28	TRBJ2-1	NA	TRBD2	TGTGCCAGCAGTTTTTCGACTAGCGGGAAGGGTGAGCAGTTCTTC	CASSFSTSGKGEQFF
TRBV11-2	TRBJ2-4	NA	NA	TGTGCCAGCAGCTTAGAACGGGGGGCCAAAAACATTCAGTACTTC	CASSLERGAKNIQYF
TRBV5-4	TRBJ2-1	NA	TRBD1	TGTGCCAGCAGCTTGGACCAGGGGGCGGGCAATGAGCAGTTCTTC	CASSLDQGAGNEQFF
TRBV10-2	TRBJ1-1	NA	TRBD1	TGCGCCAGCGGGGACAGGCCGAACACTGAAGCTTTCTTT	CASGDRPNTEAFF
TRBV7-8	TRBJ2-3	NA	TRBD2	TGTGCCAGCAGCTTAGGTCTAGCGGGACTAGGGTCGGATACGCAGTATTTT	CASSLGLAGLGSDTQYF